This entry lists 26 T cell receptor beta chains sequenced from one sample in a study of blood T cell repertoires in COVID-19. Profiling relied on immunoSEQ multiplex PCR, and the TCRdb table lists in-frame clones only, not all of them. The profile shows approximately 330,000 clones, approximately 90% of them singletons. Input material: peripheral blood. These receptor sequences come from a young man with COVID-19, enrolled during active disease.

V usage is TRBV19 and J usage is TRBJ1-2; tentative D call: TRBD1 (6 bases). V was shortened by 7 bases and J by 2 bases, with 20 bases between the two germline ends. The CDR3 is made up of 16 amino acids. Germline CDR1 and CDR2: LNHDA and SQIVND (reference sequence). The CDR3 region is CASTYQGGAGNYGYTF. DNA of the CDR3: TGTGCCAGTACCTACCAAGGGGGGGCAGGCAACTATGGCTACACCTTC.

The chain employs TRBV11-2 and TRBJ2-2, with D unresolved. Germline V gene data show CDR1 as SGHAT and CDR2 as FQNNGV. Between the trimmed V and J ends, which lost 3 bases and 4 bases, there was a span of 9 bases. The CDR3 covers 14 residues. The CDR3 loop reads CASSLEPSTGELFF. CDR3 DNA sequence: TGTGCCAGCAGCTTGGAGCCTTCCACCGGGGAGCTGTTTTTT.

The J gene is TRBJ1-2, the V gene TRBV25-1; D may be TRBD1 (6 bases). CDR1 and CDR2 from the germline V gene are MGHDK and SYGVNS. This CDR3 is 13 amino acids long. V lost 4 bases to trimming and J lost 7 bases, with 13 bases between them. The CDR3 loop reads CASSVTGFSGYTF. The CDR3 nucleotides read TGTGCCAGCAGTGTAACAGGGTTCTCTGGCTACACCTTC.

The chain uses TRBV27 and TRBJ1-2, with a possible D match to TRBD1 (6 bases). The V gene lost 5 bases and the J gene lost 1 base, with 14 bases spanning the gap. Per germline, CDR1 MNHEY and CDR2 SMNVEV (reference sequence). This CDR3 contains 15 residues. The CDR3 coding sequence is TGTGCCAGCAGTCATCAGGGGAGGGTTAACTATGGCTACACCTTC. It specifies CASSHQGRVNYGYTF.

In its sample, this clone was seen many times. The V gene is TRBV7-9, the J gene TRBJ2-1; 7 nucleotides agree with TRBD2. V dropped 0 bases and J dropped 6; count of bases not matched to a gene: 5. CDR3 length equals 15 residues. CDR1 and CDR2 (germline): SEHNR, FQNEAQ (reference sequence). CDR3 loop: CASSLAGAGRNEQFF. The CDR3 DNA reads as TGTGCCAGCAGCTTAGCTGGAGCGGGGCGCAATGAGCAGTTCTTC.

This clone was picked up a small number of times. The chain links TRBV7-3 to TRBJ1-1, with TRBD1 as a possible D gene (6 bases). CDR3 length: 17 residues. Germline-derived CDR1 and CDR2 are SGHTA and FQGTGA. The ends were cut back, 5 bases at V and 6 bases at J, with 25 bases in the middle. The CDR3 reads CASSPGVRRGRNAEAFF. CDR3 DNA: TGTGCCAGCAGCCCAGGGGTCCGTAGGGGAAGGAATGCTGAAGCTTTCTTT.

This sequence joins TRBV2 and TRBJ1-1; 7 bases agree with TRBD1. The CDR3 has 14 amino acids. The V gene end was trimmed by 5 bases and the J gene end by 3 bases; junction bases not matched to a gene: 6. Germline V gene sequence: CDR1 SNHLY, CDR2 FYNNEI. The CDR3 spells CASSRQGLDTEAFF. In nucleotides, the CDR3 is TGTGCCAGCAGTAGACAGGGTTTGGACACTGAAGCTTTCTTT.

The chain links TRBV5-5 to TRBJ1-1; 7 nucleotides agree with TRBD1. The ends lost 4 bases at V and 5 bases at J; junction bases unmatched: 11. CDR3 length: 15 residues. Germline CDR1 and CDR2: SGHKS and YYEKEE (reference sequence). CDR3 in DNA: TGTGCCAGCAGCCCGCCGACAGGGCTGGGGACTGAAGCTTTCTTT. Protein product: CASSPPTGLGTEAFF. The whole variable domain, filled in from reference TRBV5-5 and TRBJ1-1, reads DAGVTQSPTHLIKTRGQQVTLRCSPISGHKSVSWYQQVLGQGPQFIFQYYEKEERGRGNFPDRFSARQFPNYSSELNVNALLLGDSALYLCASSPPTGLGTEAFFGQGTRLTVV.

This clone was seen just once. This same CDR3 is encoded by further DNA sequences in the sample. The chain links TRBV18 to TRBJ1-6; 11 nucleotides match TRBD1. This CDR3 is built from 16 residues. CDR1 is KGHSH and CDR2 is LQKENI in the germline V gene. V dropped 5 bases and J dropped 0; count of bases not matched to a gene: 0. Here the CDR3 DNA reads TGTGCCAGCTCAGGGACAGGGGGCTCCTATAATTCACCCCTCCACTTT. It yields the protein CASSGTGGSYNSPLHF.

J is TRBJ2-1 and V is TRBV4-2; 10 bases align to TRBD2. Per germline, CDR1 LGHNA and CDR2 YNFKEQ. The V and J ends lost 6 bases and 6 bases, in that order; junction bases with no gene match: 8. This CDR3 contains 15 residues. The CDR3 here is CASRSGLANFNEQFF. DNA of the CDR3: TGTGCCAGCAGATCGGGACTAGCGAATTTCAATGAGCAGTTCTTC.

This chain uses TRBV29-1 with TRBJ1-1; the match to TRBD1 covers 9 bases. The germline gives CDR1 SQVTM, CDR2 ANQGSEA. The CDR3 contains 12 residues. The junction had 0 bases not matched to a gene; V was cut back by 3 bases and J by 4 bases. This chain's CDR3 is CSVEGQGTEAFF. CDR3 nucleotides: TGCAGCGTTGAGGGACAGGGCACTGAAGCTTTCTTT. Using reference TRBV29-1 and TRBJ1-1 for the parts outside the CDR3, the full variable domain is SAVISQKPSRDICQRGTSLTIQCQVDSQVTMMFWYRQQPGQSLTLIATANQGSEATYESGFVIDKFPISRPNLTFSTLTVSNMSPEDSSIYLCSVEGQGTEAFFGQGTRLTVV.

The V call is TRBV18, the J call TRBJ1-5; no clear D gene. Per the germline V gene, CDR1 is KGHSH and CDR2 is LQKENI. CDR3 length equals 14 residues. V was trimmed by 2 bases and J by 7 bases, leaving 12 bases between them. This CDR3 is CASSPISSRQPQHF. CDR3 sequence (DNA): TGTGCCAGCTCACCAATAAGCTCGCGACAGCCCCAGCATTTT.

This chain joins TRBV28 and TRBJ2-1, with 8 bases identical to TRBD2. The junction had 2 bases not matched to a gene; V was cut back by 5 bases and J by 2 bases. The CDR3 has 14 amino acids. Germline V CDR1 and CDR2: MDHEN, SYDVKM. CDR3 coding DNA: TGTGCCAGCAGTCGGGGGGGCCCCTACAATGAGCAGTTCTTC. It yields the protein CASSRGGPYNEQFF.

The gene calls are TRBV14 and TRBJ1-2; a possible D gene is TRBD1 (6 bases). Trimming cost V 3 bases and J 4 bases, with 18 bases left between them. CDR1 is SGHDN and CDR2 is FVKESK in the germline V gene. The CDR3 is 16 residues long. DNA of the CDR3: TGTGCCAGCAGCCAGTCCCAAACAGGGCTCCCCTATGGCTACACCTTC. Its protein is CASSQSQTGLPYGYTF.

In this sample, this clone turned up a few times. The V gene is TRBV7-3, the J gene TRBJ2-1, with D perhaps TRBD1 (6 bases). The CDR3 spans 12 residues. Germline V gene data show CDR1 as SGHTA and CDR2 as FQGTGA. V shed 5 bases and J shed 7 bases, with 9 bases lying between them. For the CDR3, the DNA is TGTGCCAGCAGCCTGCAGGGGAATGAGCAGTTCTTC. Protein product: CASSLQGNEQFF.

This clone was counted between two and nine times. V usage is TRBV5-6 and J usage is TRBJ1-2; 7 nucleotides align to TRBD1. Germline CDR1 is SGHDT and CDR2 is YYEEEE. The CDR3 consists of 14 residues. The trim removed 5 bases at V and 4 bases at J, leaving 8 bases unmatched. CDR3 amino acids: CASRWTGSPYGYTF. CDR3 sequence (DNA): TGTGCCAGCAGATGGACAGGCAGTCCCTATGGCTACACCTTC.

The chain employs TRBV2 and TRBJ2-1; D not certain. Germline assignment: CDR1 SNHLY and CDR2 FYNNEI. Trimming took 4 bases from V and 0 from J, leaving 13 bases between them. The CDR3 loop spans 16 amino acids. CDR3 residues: CASSVSKQSSYNEQFF. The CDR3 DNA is TGTGCCAGCAGTGTATCAAAACAAAGCTCCTACAATGAGCAGTTCTTC.

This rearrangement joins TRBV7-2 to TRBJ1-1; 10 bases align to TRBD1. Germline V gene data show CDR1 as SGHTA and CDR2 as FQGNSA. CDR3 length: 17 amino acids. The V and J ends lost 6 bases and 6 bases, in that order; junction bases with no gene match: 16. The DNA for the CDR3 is TGTGCCAGCAGACAAAGGGGGTCAGGGACAGGGGTTTCTGAAGCTTTCTTT. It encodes CASRQRGSGTGVSEAFF. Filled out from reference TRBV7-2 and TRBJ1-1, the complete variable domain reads GAGVSQSPSNKVTEKGKDVELRCDPISGHTALYWYRQSLGQGLEFLIYFQGNSAPDKSGLPSDRFSAERTGGSVSTLTIQRTQQEDSAVYLCASRQRGSGTGVSEAFFGQGTRLTVV.

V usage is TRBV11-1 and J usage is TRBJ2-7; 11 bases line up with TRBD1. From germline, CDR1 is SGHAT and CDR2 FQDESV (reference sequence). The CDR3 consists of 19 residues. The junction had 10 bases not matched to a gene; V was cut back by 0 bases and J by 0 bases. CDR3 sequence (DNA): TGTGCCAGCAGCTTAGCGGGGACAACCGGGACAGGGGGCTCCTACGAGCAGTACTTC. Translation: CASSLAGTTGTGGSYEQYF.

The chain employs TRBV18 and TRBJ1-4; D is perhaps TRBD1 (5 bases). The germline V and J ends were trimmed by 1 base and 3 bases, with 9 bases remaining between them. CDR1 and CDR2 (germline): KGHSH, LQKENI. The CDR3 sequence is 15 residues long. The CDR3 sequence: CASSPLPGSNEKLFF. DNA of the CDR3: TGTGCCAGCTCACCACTTCCAGGGTCTAATGAAAAACTGTTTTTT.

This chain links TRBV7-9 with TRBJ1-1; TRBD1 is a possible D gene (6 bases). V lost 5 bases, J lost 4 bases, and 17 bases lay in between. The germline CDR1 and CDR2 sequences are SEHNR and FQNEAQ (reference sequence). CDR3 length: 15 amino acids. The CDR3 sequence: CASSHRRGLSTEAFF. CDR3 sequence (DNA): TGTGCCAGCAGCCACAGGCGGGGGCTAAGCACTGAAGCTTTCTTT.

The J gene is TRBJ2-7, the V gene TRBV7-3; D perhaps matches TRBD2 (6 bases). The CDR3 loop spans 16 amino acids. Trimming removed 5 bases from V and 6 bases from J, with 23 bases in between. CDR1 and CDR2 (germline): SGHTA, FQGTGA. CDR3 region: CASSPQGGGLTGEQYF. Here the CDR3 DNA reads TGTGCCAGCAGCCCGCAGGGTGGGGGACTTACGGGCGAGCAGTACTTC.

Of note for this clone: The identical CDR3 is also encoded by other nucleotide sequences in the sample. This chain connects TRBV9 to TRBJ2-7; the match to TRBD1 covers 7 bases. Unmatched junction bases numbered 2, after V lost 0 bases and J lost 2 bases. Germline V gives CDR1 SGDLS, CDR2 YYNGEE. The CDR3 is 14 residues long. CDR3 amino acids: CASSVGGGTYEQYF. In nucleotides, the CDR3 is TGTGCCAGCAGCGTAGGAGGGGGCACCTACGAGCAGTACTTC.

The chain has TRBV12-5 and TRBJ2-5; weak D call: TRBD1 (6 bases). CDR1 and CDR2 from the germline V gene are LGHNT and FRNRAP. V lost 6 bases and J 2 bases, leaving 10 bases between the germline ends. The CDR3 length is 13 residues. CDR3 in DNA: TGTGCTAGTGGCCCCAGGGGACAAGAGACCCAGTACTTC. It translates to CASGPRGQETQYF.

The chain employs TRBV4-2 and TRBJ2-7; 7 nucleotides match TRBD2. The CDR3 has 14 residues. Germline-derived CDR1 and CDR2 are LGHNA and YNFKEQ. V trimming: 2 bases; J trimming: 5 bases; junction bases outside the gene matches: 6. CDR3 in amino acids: CASSQSGAVNEQYF. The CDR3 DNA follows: TGTGCCAGCAGCCAAAGCGGGGCGGTCAACGAGCAGTACTTC.

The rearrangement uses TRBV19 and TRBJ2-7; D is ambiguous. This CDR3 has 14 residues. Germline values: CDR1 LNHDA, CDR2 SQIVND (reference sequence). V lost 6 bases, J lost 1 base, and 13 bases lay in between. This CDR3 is CASRYQAESYEQYF. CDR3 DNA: TGTGCCAGTAGATATCAGGCCGAGTCCTACGAGCAGTACTTC.